Included here is one T cell receptor beta chain sequence, with context. The antigen remains undetermined. The PCR had 60 Vbeta and 13 Jbeta primers. Some clones are missing from TCRdb's copy, which holds only in-frame ones; the method was immunoSEQ multiplex PCR. This table holds 120,000 to 150,000 clones, roughly 80% found once. The CDR3 is 14 residues long. CDR1 and CDR2 (germline): GTSNPN, SVGIG (reference sequence). V was clipped by 0 bases and J by 6 bases; unmatched bases: 4. This entry belongs to a study of cytomegalovirus exposure and HLA in healthy donors. Looking at the study overall: Unique TCRs numbering around 80 million, obtained from HLA-typed donors, made up an early data release. Overall study results and limits: As a later analysis revealed, the rate of TCR association differed by HLA locus, with DRB1 most and HLA-C fewest.

The chain combines TRBV30 with TRBJ2-1, with 8 positions matching TRBD2. The sequencing sample was made of PBMCs. The origin of this receptor is a young woman in good health and CMV-seronegative. The CDR3 protein is CAWSVLAATNEQFF. DNA for the CDR3: TGTGCCTGGAGTGTACTAGCGGCCACCAATGAGCAGTTCTTC.